This TCR beta chain derives from a study of post-analysis software for immune sequencing data. General study findings and limits: Patients carried a handful of TRBV segments more frequently than controls did, and TRBV5-6, TRBV5-1 and TRBV20-1 were among them.

Details on this clonotype: The target antigen is unknown.

V was pared by 4 bases and J by 11 bases, with 20 bases between. The CDR3 length is 14 residues. Germline-derived CDR1 and CDR2 are SEHNR and FQNEAQ (reference sequence). Unique-molecular-identifier-tagged TCR beta cDNA libraries were used. MiXCR was run by TCRdb on the PCR reads, yielding one entry per CDR3 protein. The repertoire holds roughly 600,000 distinct CDR3 sequences, with roughly 45% as singletons. Sequencing was performed on blood. V is TRBV7-9 and J is TRBJ2-5; D unclear. The sequence derives from a girl aged 10-17 years with multiple sclerosis. This chain's CDR3 is CASSSLRLYNEQYF. CDR3 in DNA: TGTGCCAGCAGCTCCCTGCGGTTGTACAATGAGCAGTACTTC.